Shown below are 32 T cell receptor beta chains from a single sample sequenced in a study of blood T cell repertoires in COVID-19. Sequencing was performed with immunoSEQ multiplex PCR; in TCRdb, only in-frame clones are kept and a portion is missing. The sample includes some 330,000 clones, approximately 87% of them seen just once. Source material: peripheral blood. The receptor source for this set is a woman aged 45-59 years with active or convalescent COVID-19.

V is TRBV28 and J is TRBJ2-5; the match to TRBD2 covers 7 bases. The ends lost 2 bases at V and 1 base at J; junction bases unmatched: 13. The germline CDR1 and CDR2 sequences are MDHEN and SYDVKM. The CDR3 spans 18 residues. The DNA for the CDR3 is TGTGCCAGCAGTTTAAATTCGCGGACTAGACCGACCCAAGAGACCCAGTACTTC. It specifies CASSLNSRTRPTQETQYF.

The rearrangement uses TRBV6-5 and TRBJ2-5; 7 bases are a match to TRBD2. V trimming: 5 bases; J trimming: 12 bases; junction bases outside the gene matches: 12. CDR1 is MNHEY, CDR2 SVGAGI, per germline. The CDR3 has 13 amino acids. The DNA for the CDR3 is TGTGCCAGCAGTCGCTCCTTTGGCGGGAGAAAGTACTTC. It specifies CASSRSFGGRKYF.

This sequence joins TRBV19 and TRBJ1-4, with a weak D call TRBD1 (6 bases). Germline CDR1 LNHDA, CDR2 SQIVND (reference sequence). The CDR3 is made up of 14 amino acids. With 3 bases removed from V and 8 bases from J, the gap between germline ends came to 13 bases. CDR3 residues: CASSIRTGREKLFF. The CDR3 DNA reads as TGTGCCAGTAGTATTCGAACAGGGCGGGAAAAACTGTTTTTT.

This chain links TRBV21-1 with TRBJ1-2. TRBV21-1 is described as a pseudogene. This CDR3 has 21 amino acids. CDR3 nucleotide sequence: TGTGCCAGCAGCAAAGCGGTTACGGGGCTCCTGACAGACGGGACTTGCTATGGCTACACCTTC. Translated, it gives CASSKAVTGLLTDGTCYGYTF.

This chain joins TRBV9 and TRBJ2-2; 12 positions match TRBD2. V dropped 4 bases and J dropped 6; count of bases not matched to a gene: 10. The CDR3 has 17 residues. The germline gives CDR1 SGDLS, CDR2 YYNGEE. The CDR3 region has the DNA TGTGCCAGCAGCTCAAGTCGGGGACTAGCGGGCCCCGGGGAGCTGTTTTTT. Amino acids: CASSSSRGLAGPGELFF.

This clone is a singleton in its sample. This chain links TRBV28 with TRBJ1-1, with 7 nucleotides matching TRBD1. The CDR3 runs to 16 residues. CDR1 and CDR2 from the germline V gene are MDHEN and SYDVKM. J was trimmed by 7 bases and V by 1 base; bases with no gene match: 12. The CDR3 region has the DNA TGTGCCAGCAGTTTATTTTCCCGGACAGGCGAGCTTGAAGCTTTCTTT. As protein: CASSLFSRTGELEAFF. The full variable domain, in which reference TRBV28 and TRBJ1-1 provide the parts outside the CDR3, is DVKVTQSSRYLVKRTGEKVFLECVQDMDHENMFWYRQDPGLGLRLIYFSYDVKMKEKGDIPEGYSVSREKKERFSLILESASTNQTSMYLCASSLFSRTGELEAFFGQGTRLTVV.

The rearrangement links TRBV15 to TRBJ2-2; 8 bases agree with TRBD2. Germline values: CDR1 LNHNV, CDR2 YYDKDF (reference sequence). The CDR3 length is 15 residues. J gave up 6 bases and V 1 base, and 4 bases lay outside the gene matches. CDR3 DNA: TGTGCCACCAGCAGAGCGGGGGGGCTCGCCGGGGAGCTGTTTTTT. It specifies CATSRAGGLAGELFF. The full variable domain, with the rest looked up from reference TRBV15 and TRBJ2-2, is DAMVIQNPRYQVTQFGKPVTLSCSQTLNHNVMYWYQQKSSQAPKLLFHYYDKDFNNEADTPDNFQSRRPNTSFCFLDIRSPGLGDTAMYLCATSRAGGLAGELFFGEGSRLTVL.

The chain links TRBV11-1 to TRBJ1-1, with D possibly TRBD1 on 6 matching bases. Germline-derived CDR1 and CDR2 are SGHAT and FQDESV (reference sequence). This CDR3 has 15 amino acids. The ends were cut back, 5 bases at V and 6 bases at J, with 19 bases in the middle. The CDR3 region is CASSPKQGSRAEAFF. CDR3 in DNA: TGTGCCAGCAGCCCAAAACAGGGTTCTAGGGCTGAAGCTTTCTTT.

The V and J genes are TRBV7-8 and TRBJ1-2; the match to TRBD1 covers 11 bases. In germline, CDR1 is SGHVS, CDR2 FQNEAQ. J lost 6 bases, V lost 7 bases, and 4 bases had no gene match. The CDR3 is 13 residues long. This CDR3 reads CASTPGQGDGYTF. CDR3 coding DNA: TGTGCCAGCACCCCGGGACAGGGGGATGGCTACACCTTC.

This chain connects TRBV19 to TRBJ1-6; maybe TRBD1 (5 bases). The CDR3 extends over 16 amino acids. V dropped 4 bases and J dropped 1 base, with 11 bases sitting between them. Germline V CDR1 and CDR2: LNHDA, SQIVND (reference sequence). CDR3 region: CASSTDSTSYNSPLHF. CDR3 DNA sequence: TGTGCCAGTAGTACTGACAGTACGTCCTATAATTCACCCCTCCACTTT.

The count of this clone is one. The chain recombines TRBV6-2 or TRBV6-3 with TRBJ2-5; 7 positions agree with TRBD2. Losses at the gene ends were 6 bases for V and 0 bases for J; bases not matched to a gene: 7. The CDR3 runs 15 residues. The germline V gene has CDR1 MNHEY and CDR2 SVGEGT. The CDR3 DNA reads as TGTGCCAGCAGCCATGGGGGGGGGAACCAAGAGACCCAGTACTTC. This sequence encodes CASSHGGGNQETQYF.

The chain links TRBV9 to TRBJ1-2; perhaps TRBD1 as D (5 bases). This CDR3 spans 14 amino acids. CDR1 and CDR2 from the germline V gene are SGDLS and YYNGEE. The V gene lost 4 bases and the J gene lost 3 bases, with 13 bases spanning the gap. Written as DNA, the CDR3 is TGTGCCAGCAGCTCGCCGACAGTGGACTATGGCTACACCTTC. Protein: CASSSPTVDYGYTF.

The chain recombines TRBV7-2 with TRBJ2-7, with 12 bases identical to TRBD1. The germline gives CDR1 SGHTA, CDR2 FQGNSA. V dropped 5 bases and J dropped 5; count of bases not matched to a gene: 10. CDR3 size: 16 residues. The CDR3 here is CASSPDRDRGLHEQYF. Written as DNA, the CDR3 is TGTGCCAGCAGCCCGGACAGGGACAGGGGGCTCCACGAGCAGTACTTC.

This clone was counted once. The chain couples TRBV4-1 to TRBJ2-1; 14 bases match TRBD2. The V gene end was trimmed by 7 bases and the J gene end by 7 bases; junction bases not matched to a gene: 6. Germline-derived CDR1 and CDR2 are MGHRA and YSYEKL. The CDR3 is 15 residues long. CDR3 region: CASTPGLAGVNEQFF. CDR3 DNA sequence: TGCGCCAGCACACCGGGACTAGCGGGAGTTAATGAGCAGTTCTTC.

The chain joins TRBV11-1 to TRBJ1-1; possibly TRBD1 for D (5 bases). Germline V lookup: CDR1 SGHAT, CDR2 FQDESV (reference sequence). This CDR3 has 13 residues. Deletions cut 5 bases from V and 8 bases from J, with 15 bases between. In nucleotides, the CDR3 is TGTGCCAGCAGCAGTGGGGGGTCAGCCGAAGCTTTCTTT. The encoded protein is CASSSGGSAEAFF.

The rearrangement uses TRBV30 and TRBJ2-2; TRBD1 is a possible D gene (5 bases). The CDR3 loop spans 12 amino acids. The germline CDR1 and CDR2 sequences are GTSNPN and SVGIG (reference sequence). V lost 0 bases to trimming and J lost 8 bases, with 7 bases between them. The CDR3 spells CAWSVGRGELFF. The CDR3 DNA follows: TGTGCCTGGAGTGTGGGGCGGGGGGAGCTGTTTTTT.

A few counts support this clone. The gene calls are TRBV27 and TRBJ1-6; D is unclear. The V and J ends lost 3 bases and 7 bases respectively, with 4 bases between them. Germline-derived CDR1 and CDR2 are MNHEY and SMNVEV (reference sequence). This CDR3 has 12 residues. CDR3 protein: CASSFVNSPLHF. The CDR3 region has the DNA TGTGCCAGCAGTTTCGTAAATTCACCCCTCCACTTT.

This rearrangement joins TRBV9 to TRBJ2-3; D is ambiguous. CDR1 SGDLS and CDR2 YYNGEE come from the germline V gene. V lost 0 bases and J 0 bases, leaving 11 bases between the germline ends. The CDR3 sequence is 16 residues long. CDR3 protein: CASSVGAGFSTDTQYF. The CDR3 region has the DNA TGTGCCAGCAGCGTAGGGGCTGGCTTTAGCACAGATACGCAGTATTTT.

The chain uses TRBV9 and TRBJ2-2; D not certain. Trimming shortened V by 3 bases and J by 9 bases, and 12 bases separated the two germline ends. Germline V CDR1 and CDR2: SGDLS, YYNGEE. The CDR3 is made up of 13 amino acids. The CDR3 loop reads CASSASSQWELFF. CDR3 bases: TGTGCCAGCAGCGCGTCATCCCAGTGGGAGCTGTTTTTT. Together with reference TRBV9 and TRBJ2-2, the CDR3 gives the full variable domain: DSGVTQTPKHLITATGQRVTLRCSPRSGDLSVYWYQQSLDQGLQFLIQYYNGEERAKGNILERFSAQQFPDLHSELNLSSLELGDSALYFCASSASSQWELFFGEGSRLTVL.

This chain connects TRBV19 to TRBJ2-5, with D perhaps matching TRBD2 (6 bases). V lost 5 bases, J lost 5 bases, and 12 bases lay in between. This CDR3 contains 13 residues. CDR1 and CDR2 from the germline V gene are LNHDA and SQIVND (reference sequence). CDR3 DNA: TGTGCCAGTAGTTTGGGAGGCAAGGAGACCCAGTACTTC. Amino acid sequence: CASSLGGKETQYF.

V gene TRBV2 combines with J gene TRBJ2-5, with 7 nucleotides matching TRBD1. Germline trimming cut 7 bases from V and 7 bases from J; bases unmatched to any gene: 9. Per the germline V gene, CDR1 is SNHLY and CDR2 is FYNNEI. This CDR3 comprises 13 residues. The CDR3 bases are TGTGCCAGCACCCAAAGGGGGCCGGGGACCCAGTACTTC. It codes for CASTQRGPGTQYF.

The V and J genes are TRBV15 and TRBJ2-5, with a weak D call TRBD1 (5 bases). Germline V gene lookup returns CDR1 LNHNV and CDR2 YYDKDF (reference sequence). The ends were cut back, 5 bases at V and 1 base at J, with 17 bases in the middle. CDR3 length: 16 amino acids. CDR3 protein: CATSRAQGLGQETQYF. In DNA, the CDR3 is TGTGCCACCAGCCGCGCTCAGGGTTTGGGCCAAGAGACCCAGTACTTC.

The V and J genes are TRBV7-8 and TRBJ2-1; the match to TRBD1 covers 9 bases. The V and J ends lost 1 base and 7 bases, in that order; junction bases with no gene match: 8. The CDR3 is 16 amino acids. Germline lookup yields CDR1 SGHVS and CDR2 FQNEAQ. CDR3 DNA: TGTGCCAGCAGCTTAGTGGGACAGGGAACGAGAAATGAGCAGTTCTTC. This translates into CASSLVGQGTRNEQFF.

This chain uses TRBV12-3 or TRBV12-4 with TRBJ1-5; 7 positions agree with TRBD1. The CDR3 runs 13 residues. Germline trimming cut 6 bases from V and 5 bases from J; bases unmatched to any gene: 4. DNA of the CDR3: TGTGCCAGCAGCCGTGACAGGGATCAGCCCCAGCATTTT. Translating gives CASSRDRDQPQHF.

The J gene is TRBJ2-1, the V gene TRBV7-2; weak D call: TRBD2 (6 bases). Trimming stripped 5 bases from V and 1 base from J, with 12 bases between. The CDR3 runs to 15 residues. The germline V gene encodes CDR1 SGHTA and CDR2 FQGNSA. DNA of the CDR3: TGTGCCAGCAGCCCCGGGAGAGGGTCCTACAATGAGCAGTTCTTC. This codes for CASSPGRGSYNEQFF.

This chain links TRBV30 with TRBJ1-1; D not resolved. V dropped 1 base and J dropped 4 bases, with 10 bases sitting between them. The germline V gene encodes CDR1 GTSNPN and CDR2 SVGIG (reference sequence). The CDR3 has 13 amino acids. The CDR3 DNA reads TGTGCCTGGAGTGCCCCGGGGATCACTGAAGCTTTCTTT. This gives the protein CAWSAPGITEAFF.

The chain recombines TRBV24-1 with TRBJ1-1, with a weak D call TRBD1 (5 bases). The CDR3 is made up of 13 amino acids. V was pared by 4 bases and J by 7 bases, with 12 bases between. Germline loops: CDR1 KGHDR, CDR2 SFDVKD. CDR3 region: CATSDSDRGEAFF. CDR3 nucleotide sequence: TGTGCCACCAGTGACTCTGACAGAGGTGAAGCTTTCTTT.

The chain employs TRBV7-9 and TRBJ1-4; 9 positions agree with TRBD1. J lost 10 bases, V lost 4 bases, and 13 bases had no gene match. This CDR3 is 16 amino acids long. Germline loops: CDR1 SEHNR, CDR2 FQNEAQ (reference sequence). The CDR3 sequence: CASSSSSQGAKGKLFF. The CDR3 DNA sequence: TGTGCCAGCAGCTCATCCTCACAGGGGGCGAAAGGAAAACTGTTTTTT.

The chain has TRBV21-1 and TRBJ1-1. TRBV21-1 is noted as a pseudogene. The CDR3 loop spans 14 amino acids. The CDR3 loop is CASSKVNGNTEAFF. The CDR3 nucleotides read TGTGCCAGCAGCAAAGTCAACGGGAACACTGAAGCTTTCTTT.

The gene calls are TRBV5-1 and TRBJ1-1; D perhaps matches TRBD1 (5 bases). The germline V and J ends were trimmed by 5 bases and 3 bases, with 11 bases remaining between them. The germline V gene encodes CDR1 SGHRS and CDR2 YFSETQ. The CDR3 runs 13 residues. The CDR3 nucleotides are TGCGCCAGCAGAGGGACGGGGGACACTGAAGCTTTCTTT. Translation: CASRGTGDTEAFF.

The chain uses TRBV5-5 and TRBJ2-2, with D perhaps matching TRBD2 (6 bases). The V end was cut by 4 bases, the J end by 5 bases, with 15 bases between. CDR1 is SGHKS and CDR2 is YYEKEE in the germline V gene (reference sequence). CDR3 length: 15 amino acids. The chain's CDR3 is CASSLGHRETGELFF. In nucleotides, the CDR3 is TGTGCCAGCAGCCTAGGACATCGGGAGACCGGGGAGCTGTTTTTT. The full variable domain, with the rest looked up from reference TRBV5-5 and TRBJ2-2, is DAGVTQSPTHLIKTRGQQVTLRCSPISGHKSVSWYQQVLGQGPQFIFQYYEKEERGRGNFPDRFSARQFPNYSSELNVNALLLGDSALYLCASSLGHRETGELFFGEGSRLTVL.

This clone has a single count. The CDR3 nucleotides read TGTGCCAGCGCGTGGGGGACAGGGGCCTACGAGCAGTACTTC. Translation: CASAWGTGAYEQYF. This sequence joins TRBV27 and TRBJ2-7, with 10 nucleotides matching TRBD1. Trimming cost V 8 bases and J 2 bases; bases outside gene matches: 6. This CDR3 has 14 amino acids. The germline V gene has CDR1 MNHEY and CDR2 SMNVEV (reference sequence).